The T cell receptor (beta chain) under discussion was sequenced for a study of blood T cell repertoires in COVID-19. Overall study: Acute-phase and convalescent COVID-19 samples originated in the United States, Italy and Spain.

Germline V gene sequence: CDR1 KGHSH, CDR2 LQKENI. The CDR3 has 19 amino acids. Germline trimming cut 0 bases from V and 1 base from J; bases unmatched to any gene: 10. Repertoires were generated with immunoSEQ multiplex PCR, while TCRdb's copy carries only in-frame clones and drops some. Altogether some 96,000 clones are present, less than 85% being singletons, with the ten largest covering roughly an eighth. The chain uses TRBV18 and TRBJ2-7; 12 bases match TRBD2. This TCR derives from a human donor in a cohort sampled during active COVID-19. The material sequenced was peripheral blood. DNA of the CDR3: TGTGCCAGCTCACCACCGGGGCTAGCGGGAGGGCACCGGTCCTACGAGCAGTACTTC. Translation gives CASSPPGLAGGHRSYEQYF.